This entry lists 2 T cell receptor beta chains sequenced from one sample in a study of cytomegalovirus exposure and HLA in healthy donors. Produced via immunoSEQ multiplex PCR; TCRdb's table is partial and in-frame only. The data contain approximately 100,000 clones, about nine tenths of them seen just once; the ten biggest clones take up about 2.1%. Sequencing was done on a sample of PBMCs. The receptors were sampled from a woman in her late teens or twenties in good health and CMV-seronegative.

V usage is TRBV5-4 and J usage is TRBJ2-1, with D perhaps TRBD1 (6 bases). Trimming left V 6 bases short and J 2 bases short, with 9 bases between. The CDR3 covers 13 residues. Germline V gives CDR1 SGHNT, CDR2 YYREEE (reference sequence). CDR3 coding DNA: TGTGCCAGCAAGGACAGAGCCTACAATGAGCAGTTCTTC. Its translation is CASKDRAYNEQFF.

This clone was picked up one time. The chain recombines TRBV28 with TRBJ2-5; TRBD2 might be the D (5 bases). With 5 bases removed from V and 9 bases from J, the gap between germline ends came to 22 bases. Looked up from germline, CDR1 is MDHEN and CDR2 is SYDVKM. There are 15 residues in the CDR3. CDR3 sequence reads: CASSPSHLAYSSQYF. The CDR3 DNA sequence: TGTGCCAGCAGTCCTTCTCACCTAGCCTATTCCTCCCAGTACTTC.